The 23 T cell receptor beta chains given below trace back to one sample, sequenced in a study of CD4 T cells in relation to SARS-CoV-2 and coronaviruses. Unexposed donor CD4+ T cells date from about 2011-2018, before the COVID-19 pandemic. After about ten days of culture, CD4+ T cells were isolated. TCRdb's copy holds only in-frame clones and misses some; the assay was immunoSEQ multiplex PCR. Of approximately 17,000 clones listed, 79% are singletons. These receptors lack a known antigen. The sample was CD4+ T cells from PBMCs, cultured in vitro. Receptors originate from a human donor in good health.

The rearrangement joins TRBV13 to TRBJ1-2; D unresolved. The CDR3 is 15 residues long. Deletions cut 5 bases from V and 7 bases from J, with 20 bases between. Germline CDR1 and CDR2: PRHDT and FYEKMQ (reference sequence). The CDR3 DNA follows: TGTGCCAGCAGCACACAAAACCGGATAAGCGGTGGCTACACCTTC. This translates into CASSTQNRISGGYTF.

This clone was counted only a few times. V gene TRBV5-4 combines with J gene TRBJ2-7; 8 bases agree with TRBD1. The trim removed 4 bases at V and 3 bases at J, leaving 12 bases unmatched. Germline V gene lookup returns CDR1 SGHNT and CDR2 YYREEE (reference sequence). The CDR3 has 16 residues. CDR3 protein: CASSPDGQGSLYEQYF. CDR3 sequence (DNA): TGTGCCAGCAGCCCGGATGGACAGGGATCCCTCTACGAGCAGTACTTC. Looking up the rest from reference TRBV5-4 and TRBJ2-7 gives the full variable domain: ETGVTQSPTHLIKTRGQQVTLRCSSQSGHNTVSWYQQALGQGPQFIFQYYREEENGRGNFPPRFSGLQFPNYSSELNVNALELDDSALYLCASSPDGQGSLYEQYFGPGTRLTVT.

The chain links TRBV19 to TRBJ2-1; TRBD2 aligns across 11 bases. J lost 4 bases, V lost 6 bases, and 5 bases had no gene match. This CDR3 region has 15 residues. The germline V gene has CDR1 LNHDA and CDR2 SQIVND (reference sequence). Here the CDR3 reads CASRTGTSGYNEQFF. Here the CDR3 DNA reads TGTGCCAGTAGAACCGGGACTAGCGGTTACAATGAGCAGTTCTTC.

The genes are TRBV3-1 (or the pseudogene TRBV3-2) and TRBJ2-7, with D unresolved. The CDR3 consists of 13 residues. V lost 3 bases and J lost 7, with 13 bases in between. Looked up from germline, CDR1 is LGHDT and CDR2 is YNNKEL (reference sequence). This CDR3 is CASSHGDVPEQYF. In nucleotides, the CDR3 is TGTGCCAGCAGCCATGGAGACGTGCCAGAGCAGTACTTC.

The rearrangement joins TRBV6-5 to TRBJ1-2; 9 bases align to TRBD1. Unmatched junction bases numbered 10, after V lost 7 bases and J lost 7 bases. This CDR3 has 14 amino acids. Germline V gene data show CDR1 as MNHEY and CDR2 as SVGAGI. Here the CDR3 reads CASKWSTGGSGYTF. The CDR3 bases are TGTGCCAGCAAATGGTCCACAGGGGGCTCTGGCTACACCTTC.

The chain combines TRBV4-3 with TRBJ1-2; D is unresolved. With 0 bases removed from V and 9 bases from J, the gap between germline ends came to 11 bases. This CDR3 has 13 residues. Per the germline V gene, CDR1 is LGHNA and CDR2 is YSLEER. CDR3 residues: CASSQDRRESYTF. The DNA for the CDR3 is TGCGCCAGCAGCCAAGATAGGAGGGAGAGCTACACCTTC.

Written as DNA, the CDR3 is TGCGCCAGCAGCCAAGATGTGGGGGGGAACTCTGGAAACACCATATATTTT. Encoded protein: CASSQDVGGNSGNTIYF. The chain links TRBV4-3 to TRBJ1-3; TRBD1 might be the D (5 bases). V dropped 0 bases and J dropped 0 bases, with 12 bases sitting between them. The CDR3 contains 17 residues. CDR1 and CDR2 (germline): LGHNA, YSLEER.

This chain connects TRBV5-1 to TRBJ2-7, with TRBD2 as a possible D gene (5 bases). Germline CDR1 SGHRS, CDR2 YFSETQ. V was cut by 3 bases and J by 3 bases, with 19 bases left in between. CDR3 length: 16 amino acids. For the CDR3, the DNA is TGCGCCAGCAGCTGGAGGCCGGGAAACACTGGCTACGAGCAGTACTTC. Translation: CASSWRPGNTGYEQYF.

CDR3 bases: TGCAGCGTTGATATCGGACGGCGCTATGGCTACACCTTC. This codes for CSVDIGRRYGYTF. V usage is TRBV29-1 and J usage is TRBJ1-2; D remains unclear. Trimming removed 3 bases at V and 4 bases at J, with 12 bases between. This CDR3 region has 13 residues. Per germline, CDR1 SQVTM and CDR2 ANQGSEA.

The rearrangement links TRBV10-2 to TRBJ2-5; D is undetermined. CDR1 is WSHSY, CDR2 SAAADI, per germline. Trimming shortened V by 6 bases and J by 4 bases, and 6 bases separated the two germline ends. This CDR3 comprises 11 residues. The CDR3 loop is CASSWGETQYF. CDR3 coding DNA: TGCGCCAGCAGCTGGGGAGAGACCCAGTACTTC.

The chain couples TRBV3-1 (or the pseudogene TRBV3-2) to TRBJ1-1, with 10 bases identical to TRBD1. V was clipped by 4 bases and J by 7 bases; unmatched bases: 9. CDR1 is LGHDT and CDR2 is YNNKEL in the germline V gene (reference sequence). The CDR3 sequence is 15 residues long. The CDR3 region is CASSPSTGGEGEAFF. CDR3 DNA sequence: TGTGCCAGCAGCCCCTCGACAGGGGGCGAGGGTGAAGCTTTCTTT.

The rearrangement links TRBV5-6 to TRBJ2-1, with TRBD2 identical over 8 bases. The CDR3 spans 15 residues. Losses at the gene ends were 4 bases for V and 4 bases for J; bases not matched to a gene: 7. Germline V gene sequence: CDR1 SGHDT, CDR2 YYEEEE. In nucleotides, the CDR3 is TGTGCCAGCAGCCCGCAGCGGGAGTGGTACAATGAGCAGTTCTTC. Translated, it gives CASSPQREWYNEQFF.

The chain links TRBV18 to TRBJ1-5; 7 bases are a match to TRBD1. The CDR3 spans 14 residues. Germline V lookup: CDR1 KGHSH, CDR2 LQKENI. V dropped 3 bases and J dropped 6; count of bases not matched to a gene: 5. The CDR3 loop is CASSPDRARQPQHF. CDR3 nucleotides: TGTGCCAGCTCACCCGACAGGGCCCGTCAGCCCCAGCATTTT.

The CDR3 sequence is CASSLRGPSGANVLTF. The CDR3 nucleotides read TGTGCCAGCAGCTTGCGGGGTCCCTCTGGGGCCAACGTCCTGACTTTC. This chain uses TRBV11-2 with TRBJ2-6; D is possibly TRBD2 (6 bases). Germline-derived CDR1 and CDR2 are SGHAT and FQNNGV. V lost 3 bases and J 0 bases, leaving 9 bases between the germline ends. This CDR3 spans 16 amino acids.

V and J are TRBV5-1 and TRBJ1-2; possible D gene TRBD1, 6 bases. The CDR3 loop spans 14 amino acids. V lost 2 bases, J lost 2 bases, and 10 bases lay in between. CDR1 SGHRS and CDR2 YFSETQ come from the germline V gene. The CDR3 loop is CASSLQGANYGYTF. The CDR3 DNA follows: TGCGCCAGCAGCTTACAGGGAGCCAACTATGGCTACACCTTC.

This chain connects TRBV11-2 to TRBJ2-2; the D gene is possibly TRBD1 (6 bases). Trimming took 1 base from V and 1 from J, leaving 7 bases between them. Per germline, CDR1 SGHAT and CDR2 FQNNGV. The CDR3 is 15 residues long. The CDR3 loop reads CASSLGGQNTGELFF. The CDR3 DNA follows: TGTGCCAGCAGCTTAGGGGGACAGAACACCGGGGAGCTGTTTTTT.

This clone was seen more than once but under ten times. The rearrangement links TRBV7-3 to TRBJ1-3; a possible D gene is TRBD1 (5 bases). In germline, CDR1 is SGHTA, CDR2 FQGTGA. Trimming removed 3 bases at V and 4 bases at J, with 13 bases between. The CDR3 runs 15 residues. The CDR3 coding sequence is TGTGCCAGCAGCTTCGCATCAGGGTCCGGAAACACCATATATTTT. Its protein is CASSFASGSGNTIYF.

The chain couples TRBV7-2 to TRBJ1-5, with D possibly TRBD1 on 6 matching bases. CDR3 size: 14 residues. The germline V gene has CDR1 SGHTA and CDR2 FQGNSA. V was pared by 2 bases and J by 11 bases, with 16 bases between. For the CDR3, the DNA is TGTGCCAGCAGCTTATGGGGGGGCGGGCAGTCCCAGCATTTT. This gives the protein CASSLWGGGQSQHF. The whole variable domain, filled in from reference TRBV7-2 and TRBJ1-5, reads GAGVSQSPSNKVTEKGKDVELRCDPISGHTALYWYRQSLGQGLEFLIYFQGNSAPDKSGLPSDRFSAERTGGSVSTLTIQRTQQEDSAVYLCASSLWGGGQSQHFGDGTRLSIL.

The chain recombines TRBV7-2 with TRBJ1-4, with TRBD1 matching over 11 bases. J lost 8 bases, V lost 5 bases, and 4 bases had no gene match. CDR1 SGHTA and CDR2 FQGNSA come from the germline V gene. This CDR3 contains 14 residues. The chain's CDR3 is CASSPGQGGEKLFF. CDR3 sequence (DNA): TGTGCCAGCAGCCCGGGACAGGGGGGGGAAAAACTGTTTTTT.

The J gene is TRBJ1-2, the V gene TRBV29-1; D ambiguous. This CDR3 contains 13 residues. The V end was cut by 6 bases, the J end by 4 bases, with 15 bases between. Germline lookup yields CDR1 SQVTM and CDR2 ANQGSEA. CDR3 loop: CSVGAGVGYGYTF. The CDR3 nucleotides are TGCAGCGTCGGTGCTGGGGTCGGCTATGGCTACACCTTC.

V is TRBV7-9 and J is TRBJ2-5, with D perhaps assigned TRBD1 or TRBD2 (5 bases each). The CDR3 runs to 16 residues. Looked up from germline, CDR1 is SEHNR and CDR2 is FQNEAQ (reference sequence). Trimming shortened V by 2 bases and J by 4 bases, and 17 bases separated the two germline ends. The CDR3 DNA follows: TGTGCCAGCAGCTTACTCTCACTTGGGGACGTAGAGACCCAGTACTTC. Encoded protein: CASSLLSLGDVETQYF.

The chain is built from TRBV10-1 and TRBJ2-2; no firm D call. Germline CDR1 and CDR2: WNHNN and SYGVQD (reference sequence). The CDR3 consists of 12 residues. Between the trimmed V and J ends, which lost 9 bases and 2 bases, there was a span of 7 bases. The CDR3: CARRGNTGELFF. Written as DNA, the CDR3 is TGCGCCAGGCGAGGAAACACCGGGGAGCTGTTTTTT.

V is TRBV7-2 and J is TRBJ2-7, with 10 positions matching TRBD1. After removal of 6 bases from V and 6 bases from J, the junction contained 11 bases not matched to a gene. The CDR3 is 15 amino acids. From germline, CDR1 is SGHTA and CDR2 FQGNSA. This CDR3 reads CASRQAPGTGAEQYF. For the CDR3, the DNA is TGTGCCAGCAGGCAAGCCCCCGGGACAGGGGCCGAGCAGTACTTC.